These 10 T cell receptor beta chains share one sample of origin, sequenced in a study of blood T cell repertoires in COVID-19. The repertoire was sequenced with immunoSEQ multiplex PCR; TCRdb's copy has only in-frame clones and lacks some. The sample has over 120,000 clones; 60% to 85% are singletons. Sequencing input: peripheral blood. These receptor sequences come from a woman aged 80 or older with active or convalescent COVID-19.

This clone showed up just a few times. The rearrangement joins TRBV5-4 to TRBJ2-1; 8 nucleotides align to TRBD2. The CDR3 loop spans 15 amino acids. Per the germline V gene, CDR1 is SGHNT and CDR2 is YYREEE (reference sequence). J was trimmed by 2 bases and V by 3 bases; bases with no gene match: 4. CDR3 sequence (DNA): TGTGCCAGCAGCTATGTAGCGGGGCCCTACAATGAGCAGTTCTTC. It yields the protein CASSYVAGPYNEQFF.

This rearrangement joins TRBV19 to TRBJ1-2, with D possibly TRBD1 on 6 matching bases. The CDR3 is 15 residues long. CDR1 and CDR2 from the germline V gene are LNHDA and SQIVND (reference sequence). The ends were cut back, 6 bases at V and 4 bases at J, with 18 bases in the middle. The DNA for the CDR3 is TGTGCCAGTAGCAGAAGCGGGGGCGCGAGCTATGGCTACACCTTC. Its protein product is CASSRSGGASYGYTF.

This chain links TRBV7-9 with TRBJ2-2, with TRBD2 identical over 12 bases. The length of the CDR3 is 15 residues. Germline lookup yields CDR1 SEHNR and CDR2 FQNEAQ (reference sequence). Trimming cost V 5 bases and J 7 bases; bases outside gene matches: 5. CDR3 amino acids: CASSMTSGGVGELFF. The CDR3 DNA reads TGTGCCAGCAGCATGACTAGCGGGGGCGTCGGGGAGCTGTTTTTT. Supplemented by reference TRBV7-9 and TRBJ2-2, the full variable domain reads DTGVSQNPRHKITKRGQNVTFRCDPISEHNRLYWYRQTLGQGPEFLTYFQNEAQLEKSRLLSDRFSAERPKGSFSTLEIQRTEQGDSAMYLCASSMTSGGVGELFFGEGSRLTVL.

The chain couples TRBV5-1 to TRBJ2-4, with 9 bases fitting TRBD1. The V gene end was trimmed by 4 bases and the J gene end by 1 base; junction bases not matched to a gene: 6. This CDR3 contains 16 residues. CDR1 is SGHRS and CDR2 is YFSETQ in the germline V gene. CDR3 sequence reads: CASSENTGGAKNIQYF. The CDR3 bases are TGCGCCAGCAGCGAAAATACAGGGGGCGCCAAAAACATTCAGTACTTC.

The gene calls are TRBV28 and TRBJ1-4, with TRBD1 matching 8 bases. The V gene end was trimmed by 8 bases and the J gene end by 7 bases; junction bases not matched to a gene: 9. CDR1 and CDR2 from the germline V gene are MDHEN and SYDVKM. The CDR3 consists of 14 residues. The chain's CDR3 is CASAMAGGVEKLFF. CDR3 in DNA: TGTGCCAGCGCAATGGCAGGGGGCGTTGAAAAACTGTTTTTT.

The rearrangement uses TRBV14 and TRBJ1-6; possibly TRBD1 for D (6 bases). V was cut by 5 bases and J by 10 bases, with 18 bases left in between. The CDR3 is 15 residues long. Germline V gene lookup returns CDR1 SGHDN and CDR2 FVKESK. CDR3 amino acids: CASSFVQGSLSPLHF. The DNA for the CDR3 is TGTGCCAGCAGCTTCGTACAGGGTTCCTTGTCACCCCTCCACTTT.

This chain connects TRBV2 to TRBJ1-3; D is uncertain. Trimming pared 6 bases from V and 3 bases from J, leaving 12 bases between. CDR1 is SNHLY, CDR2 FYNNEI, per germline. The length of the CDR3 is 14 residues. The CDR3 sequence: CASSPGGFGNTIYF. CDR3 in DNA: TGTGCCAGCAGCCCCGGAGGGTTTGGAAACACCATATATTTT.

The CDR3 nucleotides are TGCGCCAGCACTAAGAAGACCCCTCGGACAGGTAATAACTATGGCTACACCTTC. Protein: CASTKKTPRTGNNYGYTF. This chain joins TRBV23-1 and TRBJ1-2, with 7 bases aligning to TRBD1. TRBV23-1 counts as an open reading frame of uncertain function. This CDR3 is built from 18 residues. V was pared by 7 bases and J by 1 base, with 18 bases of the junction left unmatched.

The chain employs TRBV6-6 and TRBJ2-5, with 7 nucleotides matching TRBD1. The CDR3 is 14 amino acids. CDR1 MNHNY and CDR2 SVGAGI come from the germline V gene (reference sequence). V dropped 8 bases and J dropped 4; count of bases not matched to a gene: 10. Here the CDR3 reads CASSITGVGETQYF. CDR3 nucleotide sequence: TGTGCCAGCTCGATTACAGGGGTGGGAGAGACCCAGTACTTC.

CDR3 nucleotide sequence: TGTGCCAGCTCGGATGGACAGGGGAACTATGGCTACACCTTC. Its protein is CASSDGQGNYGYTF. The J gene is TRBJ1-2, the V gene TRBV18, with 9 positions matching TRBD1. Germline values: CDR1 KGHSH, CDR2 LQKENI. The CDR3 has 14 residues. V shed 6 bases, J shed 2 bases, and the junction held 4 bases outside the gene matches.